This is a list of T cell receptor beta chains from one sample in a study of Ad26.COV2.S vaccination and SARS-CoV-2 variants. Assay: immunoSEQ multiplex PCR; the TCRdb copy retains only in-frame clones and omits some. The sample contains some 300,000 clones, about 86% of which appear only once. The specimen comprised peripheral blood, sampled in a trial of Ad26.COV2.S vaccine versus placebo. The receptor set was obtained from a person aged 18-65 years who received the Ad26.COV2.S COVID-19 vaccine or a placebo. Each CDR3 is given with its conserved first and last residue. D genes are given only for firm matches. Rows may omit the clone size; those that give it use once, few, many or a size class.

clone size,V gene,D gene,CDR3 length,J gene,CDR3 protein,CDR3 DNA
-,TRBV5-1,-,14,TRBJ1-1,CASNLGTVNTEAFF,TGCGCCAGCAATCTCGGGACTGTGAACACTGAAGCTTTCTTT
-,TRBV6-2/TRBV6-3,-,13,TRBJ1-2,CASRRGGNGGYTF,TGTGCCAGCCGCCGGGGGGGAAACGGTGGCTACACCTTC
-,TRBV6-2/TRBV6-3,TRBD1,19,TRBJ2-4,CASSYPQGDPGHPENIQYF,TGTGCCAGCAGTTACCCGCAGGGGGATCCGGGACATCCGGAAAACATTCAGTACTTC
few,TRBV5-4,TRBD1,15,TRBJ2-7,CASSLGDSADDEQYF,TGTGCCAGCAGCTTGGGGGACAGTGCGGACGACGAGCAGTACTTC
-,TRBV6-5,-,14,TRBJ1-5,CASSYREASQPQHF,TGTGCCAGCAGTTACAGGGAGGCCTCTCAGCCCCAGCATTTT
few,TRBV6-1,-,14,TRBJ1-2,CASSEARGIYGYTF,TGTGCCAGCAGTGAAGCGAGGGGAATCTATGGCTACACCTTC
-,TRBV19,-,13,TRBJ2-5,CASSIGAPETQYF,TGTGCCAGTAGTATAGGGGCCCCAGAGACCCAGTACTTC
-,TRBV7-2,-,14,TRBJ2-1,CASSLYSSDNEQFF,TGTGCCAGCAGCTTATATTCCAGTGACAATGAGCAGTTCTTC
-,TRBV4-1,-,16,TRBJ2-3,CASSQDGPQTPDTQYF,TGCGCCAGCAGCCAAGATGGGCCCCAAACCCCAGATACGCAGTATTTT
-,TRBV13,TRBD2,17,TRBJ2-7,CASSPPGLAGGSYEQYF,TGTGCCAGCAGCCCCCCAGGACTAGCGGGGGGCTCCTACGAGCAGTACTTC
-,TRBV6-6,-,13,TRBJ2-7,CASSNARSYEQYF,TGTGCCAGCAGCAATGCCCGGTCCTACGAGCAGTACTTC
-,TRBV5-8,TRBD1,12,TRBJ1-4,CASSSRTGPLFF,TGTGCCAGCAGCTCAAGGACAGGGCCCCTGTTTTTT
few,TRBV19,TRBD1,14,TRBJ1-2,CASAYFGQDYGYTF,TGTGCCAGTGCATACTTCGGACAGGACTATGGCTACACCTTC
-,TRBV7-9,-,13,TRBJ1-1,CASSPTANTEAFF,TGTGCCAGCAGTCCGACAGCGAACACTGAAGCTTTCTTT
-,TRBV21-1,-,16,TRBJ2-7,CASSRRPGHRKGEQYF,TGTGCCAGCAGCAGAAGACCGGGACACCGAAAGGGAGAGCAGTACTTC
few,TRBV6-5,TRBD1,15,TRBJ1-5,CASSKTPDRDQPQHF,TGTGCCAGCAGTAAAACTCCCGACAGGGATCAGCCCCAGCATTTT
-,TRBV15,-,20,TRBJ1-5,CATSRDEGRTGGLFRQPQHF,TGTGCCACCAGCAGAGATGAGGGAAGGACGGGGGGCCTTTTTCGGCAGCCCCAGCATTTT
-,TRBV18,TRBD1,17,TRBJ2-3,CASSFIIGTDSTDTQYF,TGTGCCAGCTCATTCATAATCGGGACAGATAGCACAGATACGCAGTATTTT
-,TRBV2,TRBD1,12,TRBJ1-2,CASSGTGTLSTF,TGTGCCAGCAGTGGGACAGGAACTTTAAGCACCTTC
-,TRBV15,-,14,TRBJ2-7,CATSSHRGAYEQYF,TGTGCCACCAGCAGCCACAGAGGGGCCTACGAGCAGTACTTC
-,TRBV5-4,TRBD1,14,TRBJ1-2,CASSPDRGSGGYTF,TGTGCCAGCAGCCCGGACAGGGGGAGCGGTGGCTACACCTTC
-,TRBV4-2,TRBD1,16,TRBJ2-5,CASSQDVQGAGETQYF,TGTGCCAGCAGCCAAGATGTCCAGGGGGCTGGAGAGACCCAGTACTTC
-,TRBV6-5,-,11,TRBJ1-1,CASTRYTEAFF,TGTGCCAGCACCAGATACACTGAAGCTTTCTTT
-,TRBV4-2,-,12,TRBJ1-2,CASSRDNYGYTF,TGTGCCAGCAGCCGCGATAACTATGGCTACACCTTC
-,TRBV7-9,TRBD1,16,TRBJ2-2,CASSRTTGGTTGELFF,TGTGCCAGCAGCCGCACGACAGGGGGTACCACCGGGGAGCTGTTTTTT
-,TRBV6-4,-,15,TRBJ1-6,CASSDSGSYNSPLHF,TGTGCCAGCAGTGACTCGGGGTCCTATAATTCACCCCTCCACTTT
-,TRBV5-1,TRBD2,19,TRBJ2-3,CASSLGVSSGAESTDTQYF,TGCGCCAGCAGCTTGGGGGTGTCTAGCGGGGCGGAAAGCACAGATACGCAGTATTTT
-,TRBV29-1,TRBD1,12,TRBJ2-7,CSVGNRGGEQYF,TGCAGCGTTGGGAACAGGGGTGGCGAGCAGTACTTC
-,TRBV24-1,TRBD1,14,TRBJ1-2,CATSDSTGDYGYTF,TGTGCCACCAGTGACTCTACAGGGGATTATGGCTACACCTTC
few,TRBV5-1,-,14,TRBJ2-3,CASSLQTSTDTQYF,TGCGCCAGCAGCTTACAGACTAGCACAGATACGCAGTATTTT
-,TRBV13,-,16,TRBJ1-3,CASSSGGGLLGNTIYF,TGTGCCAGCAGCAGTGGGGGGGGATTACTCGGAAACACCATATATTTT
-,TRBV27,-,14,TRBJ2-5,CASSLGGTAKTQYF,TGTGCCAGCAGTTTAGGGGGGACAGCCAAGACCCAGTACTTC
-,TRBV7-6,TRBD1,15,TRBJ1-1,CASSARDRGDTEAFF,TGTGCCAGCAGCGCACGGGACAGGGGAGACACTGAAGCTTTCTTT
-,TRBV4-3,-,16,TRBJ1-2,CASSQDRGTYNYGYTF,TGCGCCAGCAGCCAAGATAGAGGGACCTATAACTATGGCTACACCTTC
-,TRBV9,-,16,TRBJ2-2,CASSPLTPRGTGELFF,TGTGCCAGCAGCCCTTTGACTCCAAGGGGGACCGGGGAGCTGTTTTTT
-,TRBV4-3,-,17,TRBJ2-2,CASSQGALVANTGELFF,TGCGCCAGCAGCCAAGGGGCACTTGTCGCGAACACCGGGGAGCTGTTTTTT
-,TRBV18,-,17,TRBJ1-5,CASSPYPVGTPRGSQHF,TGTGCCAGCTCACCGTACCCCGTCGGGACTCCTAGAGGGTCCCAGCATTTT
-,TRBV9,-,12,TRBJ1-2,CASSVGTGGYTF,TGTGCCAGCAGCGTAGGGACCGGTGGCTACACCTTC
once,TRBV5-6,-,11,TRBJ1-2,CASSFRTLVTF,TGTGCCAGCAGCTTCCGAACGCTCGTCACCTTC
-,TRBV28,-,14,TRBJ2-4,CASTSSNPGNIQYF,TGTGCCAGCACGTCTTCCAATCCCGGAAACATTCAGTACTTC
few,TRBV12-2,-,16,TRBJ1-5,CASRLVGTLYNQPQHF,TGTGCAAGTCGCTTAGTAGGAACCTTATACAATCAGCCCCAGCATTTT
-,TRBV3-1/TRBV3-2,-,12,TRBJ1-1,CASSQVAGAAFF,TGTGCCAGCAGCCAAGTAGCAGGGGCGGCTTTCTTT
-,TRBV9,-,16,TRBJ2-2,CASSVAGAVNTGELFF,TGTGCCAGCAGCGTAGCGGGGGCGGTTAACACCGGGGAGCTGTTTTTT
-,TRBV2,TRBD2,15,TRBJ2-1,CASRKLAGGPNEQFF,TGTGCCAGCAGGAAACTAGCGGGGGGGCCGAATGAGCAGTTCTTC
-,TRBV25-1,-,14,TRBJ1-2,CASSESGRSYGYTF,TGTGCCAGCAGTGAATCGGGGAGGAGCTATGGCTACACCTTC
few,TRBV29-1,TRBD1,16,TRBJ2-1,CSAKKGTGPNGNEQFF,TGCAGCGCTAAGAAAGGGACAGGTCCCAATGGGAATGAGCAGTTCTTC
-,TRBV6-2/TRBV6-3,TRBD1,15,TRBJ1-2,CASSYSPDRGIGYTF,TGTGCCAGCAGTTACTCTCCGGACAGGGGAATAGGCTACACCTTC
-,TRBV2,-,12,TRBJ2-5,CASRSDEETQYF,TGTGCCAGCAGATCCGATGAGGAGACCCAGTACTTC
-,TRBV5-6,-,18,TRBJ1-5,CASSLFGVGTGRNQPQHF,TGTGCCAGCAGCTTGTTTGGGGTGGGGACCGGGCGTAATCAGCCCCAGCATTTT
-,TRBV29-1,-,11,TRBJ2-7,CSVGWGREQYF,TGCAGCGTTGGGTGGGGTCGCGAGCAGTACTTC
few,TRBV25-1,-,13,TRBJ1-3,CATQIGAGNTIYF,TGTGCCACCCAAATAGGGGCTGGAAACACCATATATTTT
-,TRBV5-1,TRBD2,17,TRBJ2-1,CASSFMGLAGGNNEQFF,TGCGCCAGCAGCTTCATGGGGCTAGCGGGGGGAAACAATGAGCAGTTCTTC
-,TRBV3-1/TRBV3-2,-,19,TRBJ1-3,CASSQDRPGPSASGNTIYF,TGTGCCAGCAGCCAAGATCGGCCAGGTCCCTCCGCCTCTGGAAACACCATATATTTT
-,TRBV27,TRBD1,12,TRBJ1-1,CASRTGNTEAFF,TGTGCCAGCCGGACAGGGAACACTGAAGCTTTCTTT
-,TRBV4-1,TRBD2,17,TRBJ2-3,CASSPDQWGGGPDTQYF,TGCGCCAGCAGCCCGGACCAGTGGGGGGGTGGGCCAGATACGCAGTATTTT
-,TRBV7-9,-,15,TRBJ1-1,CASSFGDSTNTEAFF,TGTGCCAGCAGCTTTGGGGACTCAACGAACACTGAAGCTTTCTTT
-,TRBV5-4,-,11,TRBJ1-1,CATGGDTEAFF,TGTGCCACCGGAGGAGACACTGAAGCTTTCTTT